These 18 T cell receptor beta chains came from one sample sequenced in a study of identifying expanded T cells in peripheral blood. Profiled with immunoSEQ multiplex PCR; TCRdb holds only in-frame clones, not every one. The sample has more than 75,000 clones, around 85% seen once. Specimen: blood. These receptors originate from a person between 18 and 75 years old in good health.

V is TRBV25-1 and J is TRBJ1-1, with D tentatively TRBD1 (6 bases). Germline CDR1 is MGHDK and CDR2 is SYGVNS. There are 15 residues in the CDR3. Deletions cut 6 bases from V and 7 bases from J, with 21 bases between. The CDR3 reads CASRGADGGNVEAFF. In DNA, the CDR3 is TGTGCCAGCAGGGGGGCGGACGGAGGCAATGTTGAAGCTTTCTTT.

In its sample, this clone was seen a few times. This chain joins TRBV19 and TRBJ1-3; tentative D call: TRBD1 (6 bases). This CDR3 comprises 15 residues. The V end lost 4 bases, the J end lost 0 bases, and 10 bases lay between the germline ends. Germline V CDR1 and CDR2: LNHDA, SQIVND (reference sequence). DNA of the CDR3: TGTGCCAGTAGTAACAGGGAAAGCTCTGGAAACACCATATATTTT. This sequence encodes CASSNRESSGNTIYF.

The gene calls are TRBV13 and TRBJ1-3; possibly TRBD1 for D (5 bases). V lost 8 bases and J lost 8, with 19 bases in between. The CDR3 covers 14 residues. The germline V gene has CDR1 PRHDT and CDR2 FYEKMQ (reference sequence). CDR3 loop: CASLSGPRTDTIYF. CDR3 DNA sequence: TGTGCCAGCCTCTCGGGACCGCGCACGGACACCATATATTTT.

This clone was observed once. The chain uses TRBV7-7 and TRBJ2-7; a weak D match, TRBD2 (6 bases). CDR1 and CDR2 (germline): SSHAT, FNYEAQ (reference sequence). The CDR3 consists of 12 residues. The V and J ends lost 5 bases and 5 bases respectively, with 10 bases between them. The CDR3 DNA sequence: TGTGCCAGCAGCGAAGGGGAGGACGAGCAGTACTTC. It yields the protein CASSEGEDEQYF.

The chain combines TRBV27 with TRBJ1-2; no reliable D call. CDR3 length: 18 residues. The V and J ends lost 4 bases and 0 bases respectively, with 21 bases between them. Germline CDR1 reads MNHEY; CDR2 reads SMNVEV (reference sequence). Written as DNA, the CDR3 is TGTGCCAGCAGTTCCCGGTTTCGAGACCGAGATACTAACTATGGCTACACCTTC. Its translation is CASSSRFRDRDTNYGYTF.

CDR3 bases: TGTGCCAGCAGTGAAGGACAGGGGGGTTCACCCCTCCACTTT. Amino acids: CASSEGQGGSPLHF. The chain employs TRBV6-4 and TRBJ1-6, with 10 nucleotides matching TRBD1. This CDR3 region has 14 residues. V lost 3 bases and J lost 9; bases outside the gene matches: 2. Germline V lookup: CDR1 MRHNA, CDR2 SNTAGT.

The CDR3 DNA sequence: TGTGCCAGCAGCGTAGCCTCGGGACAGGGGTGGACCGGGGAGCTGTTTTTT. Translation: CASSVASGQGWTGELFF. The chain employs TRBV9 and TRBJ2-2, with 10 bases aligning to TRBD1. V dropped 0 bases and J dropped 5; count of bases not matched to a gene: 7. Germline V lookup: CDR1 SGDLS, CDR2 YYNGEE. The CDR3 totals 17 residues.

V is TRBV7-9 and J is TRBJ1-1, with unresolved D. V shed 2 bases and J shed 5 bases, with 3 bases lying between them. Looked up from germline, CDR1 is SEHNR and CDR2 is FQNEAQ (reference sequence). The CDR3 length is 11 residues. CDR3 sequence reads: CASSLLTEAFF. Written as DNA, the CDR3 is TGTGCCAGCAGCTTACTGACTGAAGCTTTCTTT.

The chain couples TRBV7-2 to TRBJ1-3; unclear D gene. The germline V and J ends were trimmed by 3 bases and 3 bases, with 18 bases remaining between them. CDR3 length equals 17 residues. Germline values: CDR1 SGHTA, CDR2 FQGNSA. DNA for the CDR3: TGTGCCAGCAGCTTTAATTCCGTCGGAAGAATTGGAAACACCATATATTTT. Translating it yields CASSFNSVGRIGNTIYF.

The V call is TRBV2, the J call TRBJ1-6; TRBD1 matches 7 bases. The J segment lost 13 bases and the V segment lost 0 bases, leaving 9 bases of the junction unmatched. CDR1 is SNHLY, CDR2 FYNNEI, per germline. This CDR3 region has 15 residues. The CDR3 reads CASSEALQGGFPLHF. The DNA of the CDR3 is TGTGCCAGCAGTGAAGCGCTTCAGGGGGGATTCCCCCTCCACTTT. Based on the CDR3 plus reference TRBV2 and TRBJ1-6, the full variable domain is EPEVTQTPSHQVTQMGQEVILRCVPISNHLYFYWYRQILGQKVEFLVSFYNNEISEKSEIFDDQFSVERPDGSNFTLKIRSTKLEDSAMYFCASSEALQGGFPLHFGNGTRLTVT.

This rearrangement joins TRBV12-2 to TRBJ2-7; the D call of TRBD2 is as the table states it, not checked on the DNA. TRBV12-2 is assigned pseudogene status. The CDR3 runs 18 residues. CDR3 in amino acids: CASRLVGDWTESPYEQYF. DNA for the CDR3: TGTGCAAGTCGCTTAGTGGGGGACTGGACGGAAAGTCCCTACGAGCAGTACTTC.

The V gene is TRBV7-6, the J gene TRBJ2-5; D remains ambiguous. This CDR3 is built from 15 residues. Trimming cost V 5 bases and J 2 bases, with 15 bases left between them. Germline V lookup: CDR1 SGHVS, CDR2 FNYEAQ. The CDR3 region has the DNA TGTGCCAGCAGCCTAAACACAGCAAGACAAGAGACCCAGTACTTC. Residues: CASSLNTARQETQYF.

V is TRBV7-9 and J is TRBJ1-5; no firm D call. The germline V gene encodes CDR1 SEHNR and CDR2 FQNEAQ (reference sequence). Trimming stripped 2 bases from V and 6 bases from J, with 8 bases between. The CDR3 covers 13 residues. The CDR3 bases are TGTGCCAGCAGCTTAATGGTAGGTCAGCCCCAGCATTTT. Protein sequence: CASSLMVGQPQHF.

The chain links TRBV6-1 to TRBJ2-2; the D call may be TRBD1 or TRBD2 (5 bases each). The CDR3 runs to 16 residues. CDR1 is MNHNS and CDR2 is SASEGT in the germline V gene. The ends were cut back, 3 bases at V and 0 bases at J, with 11 bases in the middle. This CDR3 is CASSDRGDSNTGELFF. The DNA for the CDR3 is TGTGCCAGCAGTGATAGGGGAGATTCGAACACCGGGGAGCTGTTTTTT.

The CDR3 bases are TGTGCCAGCAGTGAACCGGGACAGGGAACAGATACGCAGTATTTT. Encoded protein: CASSEPGQGTDTQYF. V gene TRBV6-1 combines with J gene TRBJ2-3, with TRBD1 matching 9 bases. From germline, CDR1 is MNHNS and CDR2 SASEGT. The J segment lost 3 bases and the V segment lost 2 bases, leaving 3 bases of the junction unmatched. The CDR3 is made up of 15 amino acids.

This clone was counted only a few times. The chain uses TRBV7-2 and TRBJ1-3; 8 bases line up with TRBD1. The CDR3 has 17 residues. Germline values: CDR1 SGHTA, CDR2 FQGNSA. V shed 3 bases and J 4 bases; nucleotides not matched to a gene: 11. The CDR3 sequence is CASSFQAGGASGNTIYF. Written as DNA, the CDR3 is TGTGCCAGCAGCTTTCAGGCAGGGGGCGCATCCGGAAACACCATATATTTT.

V gene TRBV7-9 combines with J gene TRBJ1-2; D is possibly TRBD1 (5 bases). V shed 5 bases and J shed 4 bases, with 11 bases lying between them. Germline CDR1 and CDR2: SEHNR and FQNEAQ (reference sequence). The CDR3 sequence is 13 residues long. This CDR3 is CASSMTETYGYTF. CDR3 sequence (DNA): TGTGCCAGCAGCATGACAGAGACCTATGGCTACACCTTC.

Only one count was recorded for this clone. The CDR3 here is CASSPESGGTQYF. CDR3 bases: TGTGCCAGCAGCCCAGAATCCGGGGGGACCCAGTACTTC. V and J are TRBV7-7 and TRBJ2-5; a possible D gene is TRBD2 (6 bases). In germline, CDR1 is SSHAT, CDR2 FNYEAQ (reference sequence). V shed 5 bases and J shed 7 bases, with 14 bases lying between them. The CDR3 consists of 13 residues.